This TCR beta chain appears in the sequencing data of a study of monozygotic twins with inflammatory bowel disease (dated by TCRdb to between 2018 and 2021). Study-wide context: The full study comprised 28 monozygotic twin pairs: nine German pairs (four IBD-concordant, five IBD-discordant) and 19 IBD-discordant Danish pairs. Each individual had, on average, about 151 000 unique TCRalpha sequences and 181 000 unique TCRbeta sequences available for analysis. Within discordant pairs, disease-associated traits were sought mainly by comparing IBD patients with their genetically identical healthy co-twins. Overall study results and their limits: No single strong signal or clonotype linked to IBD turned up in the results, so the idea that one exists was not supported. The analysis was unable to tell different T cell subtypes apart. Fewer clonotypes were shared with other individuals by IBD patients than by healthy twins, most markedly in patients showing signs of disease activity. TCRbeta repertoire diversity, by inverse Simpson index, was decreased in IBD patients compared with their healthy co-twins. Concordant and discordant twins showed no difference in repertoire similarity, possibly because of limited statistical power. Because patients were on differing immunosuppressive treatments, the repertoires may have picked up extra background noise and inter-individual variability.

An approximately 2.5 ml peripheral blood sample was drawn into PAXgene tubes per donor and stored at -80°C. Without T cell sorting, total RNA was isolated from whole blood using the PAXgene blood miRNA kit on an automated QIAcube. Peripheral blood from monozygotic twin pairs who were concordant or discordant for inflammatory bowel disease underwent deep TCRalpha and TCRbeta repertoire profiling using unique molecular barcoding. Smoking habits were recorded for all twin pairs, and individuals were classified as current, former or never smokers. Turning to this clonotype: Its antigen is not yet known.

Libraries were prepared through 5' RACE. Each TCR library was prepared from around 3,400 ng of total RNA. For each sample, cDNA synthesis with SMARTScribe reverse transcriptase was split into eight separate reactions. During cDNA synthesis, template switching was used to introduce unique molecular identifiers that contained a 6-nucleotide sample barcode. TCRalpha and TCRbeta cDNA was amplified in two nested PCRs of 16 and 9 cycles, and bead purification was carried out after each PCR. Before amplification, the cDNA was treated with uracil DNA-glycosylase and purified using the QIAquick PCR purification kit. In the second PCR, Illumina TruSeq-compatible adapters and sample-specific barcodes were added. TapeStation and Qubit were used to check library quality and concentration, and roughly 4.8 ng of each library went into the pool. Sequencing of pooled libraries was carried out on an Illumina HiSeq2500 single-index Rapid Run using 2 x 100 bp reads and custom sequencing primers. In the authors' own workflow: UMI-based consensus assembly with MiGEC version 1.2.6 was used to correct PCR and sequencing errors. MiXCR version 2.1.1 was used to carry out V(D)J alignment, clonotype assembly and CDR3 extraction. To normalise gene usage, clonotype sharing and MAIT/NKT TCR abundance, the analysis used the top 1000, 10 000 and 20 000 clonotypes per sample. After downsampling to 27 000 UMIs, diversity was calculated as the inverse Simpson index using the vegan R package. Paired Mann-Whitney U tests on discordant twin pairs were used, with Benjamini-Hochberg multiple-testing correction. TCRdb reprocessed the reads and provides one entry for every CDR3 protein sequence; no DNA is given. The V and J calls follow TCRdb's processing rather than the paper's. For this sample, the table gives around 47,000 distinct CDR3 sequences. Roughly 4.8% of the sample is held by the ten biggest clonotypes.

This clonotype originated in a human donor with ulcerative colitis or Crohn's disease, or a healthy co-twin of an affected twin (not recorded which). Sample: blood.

The CDR3 here reads CASSSPGQTYYEQYF. The rearranged chain carries TRBV6-5 and TRBJ2-7; the TCRdb D gene call, TRBD1, has no DNA to confirm it. The CDR3 numbers 15 residues from cysteine through phenylalanine. The protein alone is recorded here. CDR1 and CDR2, looked up from the germline V gene, are MNHEY and SVGAGI.